The present T cell receptor (beta chain) was sequenced within a study of CD8 T cells in ankylosing spondylitis. This clonotype has ten or more counts. Antigen unknown. Germline CDR1 reads LNHNV; CDR2 reads YYDKDF (reference sequence). This CDR3 region has 14 residues. V lost 2 bases and J lost 5, with 9 bases in between. Findings and limits, study-wide: Matched ankylosing spondylitis synovial fluid reportedly contained a significantly enriched population of disease-linked clones.

Quantitative 5'-RACE was performed with molecular barcodes, and it yielded the TCR beta libraries. TCRdb itself ran the 5' RACE reads through MiXCR, one entry per CDR3 protein. The table lists a few hundred thousand distinct CDR3 sequences, more than 9% of them singletons. This TCR came from a female donor with ankylosing spondylitis or in good health (not recorded which). Sequenced: blood, either unsorted or a sorted T cell fraction (not recorded which). J is TRBJ1-4 and V is TRBV15, with a weak D call TRBD1 (5 bases). The CDR3 sequence: CATSRTGLNEKLFF. Written as DNA, the CDR3 is TGTGCCACCAGCAGAACAGGCCTAAATGAAAAACTGTTTTTT.